This T cell receptor (beta chain) was identified during a study of Ad26.COV2.S vaccination and SARS-CoV-2 variants. V was trimmed by 0 bases and J by 1 base, leaving 13 bases between them. The CDR3 extends over 16 amino acids. CDR1 is LGHDT, CDR2 YNNKEL, per germline (reference sequence). Using immunoSEQ multiplex PCR, the repertoire was profiled, and TCRdb retains in-frame clones only, with some absent. The data contain 350,000 to 450,000 clones, about 90% of them singletons. The chain links TRBV3-1 (or the pseudogene TRBV3-2) to TRBJ2-7; a weak D match, TRBD2 (7 bases). The sequence derives from a human donor who had recovered from COVID-19. The starting material was peripheral blood, obtained after recovery from COVID-19. The CDR3 bases are TGTGCCAGCAGCCAAGAAGGGGGGGTGTCATCCTACGAGCAGTACTTC. Its protein is CASSQEGGVSSYEQYF.